The TCR beta chain under discussion was sequenced for a study of blood T cell repertoires in COVID-19. Study-wide context: Donors in the United States, Italy and Spain gave samples during acute or convalescent COVID-19.

A Seattle source enrolled patients during active infection and followed them longitudinally. Profiling relied on immunoSEQ multiplex PCR, and the TCRdb table lists in-frame clones only, not all of them. Altogether approximately 270,000 clones are present, 65% to 85% being singletons, with the ten largest covering about a sixth. V shed 5 bases and J 3 bases; nucleotides not matched to a gene: 10. Germline V gene lookup returns CDR1 LNHDA and CDR2 SQIVND (reference sequence). CDR3 length: 16 amino acids. The TCR sequence derives from a person between 65 and 79 years old with COVID-19, enrolled during active disease. Sequences were obtained from peripheral blood. The chain has TRBV19 and TRBJ1-2, with 9 bases fitting TRBD1. In DNA form, the CDR3 reads TGTGCCAGTAGTCCTTCCGGGACAGGGATTTACTATGGCTACACCTTC. Encoded protein: CASSPSGTGIYYGYTF.